This is a list of T cell receptor beta chains from one sample in a study of blood T cell repertoires in COVID-19. TCRdb's table, derived via immunoSEQ multiplex PCR, lists solely in-frame clones and lacks some. The sample contains around 150,000 clones, approximately 90% of which appear only once. The specimen sequenced was peripheral blood. These receptors were taken from a woman aged 55 to 70 with active COVID-19. The CDR3 runs from the conserved cysteine through the conserved F or W. The order of the fields is J gene, V gene, D gene, clone size, CDR3 DNA, CDR3 protein. A D gene is named only where the DNA matches it firmly. A row's size may be missing; if present it is once, few, many or a size class.

J gene: TRBJ2-7
V gene: TRBV11-1
D gene: TRBD2
clone size: once
CDR3 DNA: TGTGCCAGCAGCGAATGGACTAGCGGGAGTGTGCAGTACTTC
CDR3 protein: CASSEWTSGSVQYF

J gene: TRBJ2-6
V gene: TRBV9
D gene: NA
clone size: NA
CDR3 DNA: TGTGCCAGCAGTATCACAGTAGCTGGGGCCAACGTCCTGACTTTC
CDR3 protein: CASSITVAGANVLTF

J gene: TRBJ1-3
V gene: TRBV2
D gene: TRBD1
clone size: NA
CDR3 DNA: TGTGCCAGCAGCCCTAGACAGGGCGAGACCGGAAACACCATATATTTT
CDR3 protein: CASSPRQGETGNTIYF

J gene: TRBJ2-1
V gene: TRBV5-1
D gene: TRBD1
clone size: NA
CDR3 DNA: TGCGCCAGCAGCTTCCGGGACAGGGGGCGGAATGAGCAGTTCTTC
CDR3 protein: CASSFRDRGRNEQFF

J gene: TRBJ2-2
V gene: TRBV4-3
D gene: TRBD2
clone size: once
CDR3 DNA: TGCGCCAGCAGCCAAGATCAGCGCGGTCCGCGGGGGAGCACCGGGGAGCTGTTTTTT
CDR3 protein: CASSQDQRGPRGSTGELFF

J gene: TRBJ2-7
V gene: TRBV6-5
D gene: NA
clone size: NA
CDR3 DNA: TGTGCCAGCAGTCCGCATCTTGAGTCAGAGCAGTACTTC
CDR3 protein: CASSPHLESEQYF

J gene: TRBJ1-1
V gene: TRBV11-2
D gene: NA
clone size: NA
CDR3 DNA: TGTGCCAGCAGCTTTCACACCTCACCCCCTTTCTTT
CDR3 protein: CASSFHTSPPFF

J gene: TRBJ2-5
V gene: TRBV11-2
D gene: TRBD1
clone size: NA
CDR3 DNA: TGTGCCAGCAGCTTCGGACAGGGATTCCAAGAGACCCAGTACTTC
CDR3 protein: CASSFGQGFQETQYF

J gene: TRBJ2-7
V gene: TRBV9
D gene: TRBD2
clone size: NA
CDR3 DNA: TGTGCCAGCAGCGTAGTGGGTAGCGGGGGGACCGAGCAGTACTTC
CDR3 protein: CASSVVGSGGTEQYF

J gene: TRBJ1-5
V gene: TRBV24-1
D gene: NA
clone size: NA
CDR3 DNA: TGTGCCACCAGTGATTCCCGATATTCTTTGGGGGCTGGCAATCAGCCCCAGCATTTT
CDR3 protein: CATSDSRYSLGAGNQPQHF

J gene: TRBJ2-1
V gene: TRBV24-1
D gene: NA
clone size: NA
CDR3 DNA: TGTGCCACCAGCCCCCCGGGTGCTGAGCAGTTCTTC
CDR3 protein: CATSPPGAEQFF

J gene: TRBJ1-6
V gene: TRBV5-1
D gene: NA
clone size: once
CDR3 DNA: TGCGCCAGCAGCTTGGAGGAGAGGCTTTATAATTCACCCCTCCACTTT
CDR3 protein: CASSLEERLYNSPLHF

J gene: TRBJ2-2
V gene: TRBV9
D gene: TRBD2
clone size: NA
CDR3 DNA: TGTGCCAGCAACCCAACTAGCGGGAGTACCGGGGAGCTGTTTTTT
CDR3 protein: CASNPTSGSTGELFF

J gene: TRBJ2-5
V gene: TRBV7-2
D gene: NA
clone size: NA
CDR3 DNA: TGTGCCAGCAGCTTAGGGGGGCCCCAAGAGACCCAGTACTTC
CDR3 protein: CASSLGGPQETQYF

J gene: TRBJ2-6
V gene: TRBV5-4
D gene: NA
clone size: NA
CDR3 DNA: TGTGCCAGCAGGGAGGGGGCCTCTGGGGCCAACGTCCTGACTTTC
CDR3 protein: CASREGASGANVLTF

J gene: TRBJ2-1
V gene: TRBV5-5
D gene: TRBD1
clone size: NA
CDR3 DNA: TGTGCCAGCAGCTCGGAGTACCAACAGGGGAGTGAGCAGTTCTTC
CDR3 protein: CASSSEYQQGSEQFF

J gene: TRBJ2-1
V gene: TRBV5-1
D gene: TRBD2
clone size: NA
CDR3 DNA: TGCGCCAGCGCCCCCGGACTAGCGGGCCACAATGAGCAGTTCTTC
CDR3 protein: CASAPGLAGHNEQFF

J gene: TRBJ1-5
V gene: TRBV19
D gene: TRBD1
clone size: NA
CDR3 DNA: TGTGCCAGTAGTATTGGCGGGACAGGGGCTACATGGCCCCAGCATTTT
CDR3 protein: CASSIGGTGATWPQHF

J gene: TRBJ2-2
V gene: TRBV19
D gene: NA
clone size: NA
CDR3 DNA: TGTGCCAGTAGTATTTTGGGCCTGTCCGGGGAGCTGTTTTTT
CDR3 protein: CASSILGLSGELFF

J gene: TRBJ2-2
V gene: TRBV4-3
D gene: TRBD2
clone size: NA
CDR3 DNA: TGCGCCAGCAGCCAAGATCGACTAGCGAGGACCGGGGAGCTGTTTTTT
CDR3 protein: CASSQDRLARTGELFF

J gene: TRBJ2-3
V gene: TRBV6-4
D gene: TRBD2
clone size: NA
CDR3 DNA: TGTGCCAGCAGTGACTCGAAGGGACTAGCGGTTCACAACGAGGATACGCAGTATTTT
CDR3 protein: CASSDSKGLAVHNEDTQYF

J gene: TRBJ2-1
V gene: TRBV28
D gene: TRBD2
clone size: NA
CDR3 DNA: TGTGCCAGCAGTTTATTAGCGGGAGGGCTAAGTGAGCAGTTCTTC
CDR3 protein: CASSLLAGGLSEQFF

J gene: TRBJ2-2
V gene: TRBV28
D gene: TRBD1
clone size: few
CDR3 DNA: TGTGCCAGCAGTTCCCAGGGGGCTAACACCGGGGAGCTGTTTTTT
CDR3 protein: CASSSQGANTGELFF

J gene: TRBJ1-2
V gene: TRBV2
D gene: NA
clone size: NA
CDR3 DNA: TGTGCCAGCCAGGGTTTCGGTCGGGGCTACACCTTC
CDR3 protein: CASQGFGRGYTF

J gene: TRBJ2-7
V gene: TRBV5-1
D gene: TRBD2
clone size: NA
CDR3 DNA: TGCGCCAGCGCAGAAACACTAGCGGGAGTTATTTACGAGCAGTACTTC
CDR3 protein: CASAETLAGVIYEQYF

J gene: TRBJ2-5
V gene: TRBV18
D gene: TRBD2
clone size: NA
CDR3 DNA: TGTGCCAGCTCACCAACTAGCGGAACTCAAGAGACCCAGTACTTC
CDR3 protein: CASSPTSGTQETQYF

J gene: TRBJ1-4
V gene: TRBV6-5
D gene: TRBD1
clone size: NA
CDR3 DNA: TGTGCCAGCAGCTGGGACAGCGCAACTAATGAAAAACTGTTTTTT
CDR3 protein: CASSWDSATNEKLFF

J gene: TRBJ2-1
V gene: TRBV6-5
D gene: NA
clone size: NA
CDR3 DNA: TGTGCCAGCCGAAGCTCCCATGAGCAGTTCTTC
CDR3 protein: CASRSSHEQFF

J gene: TRBJ2-7
V gene: TRBV5-8
D gene: NA
clone size: NA
CDR3 DNA: TGTGCCAGCAGCTTGAGTGGCCTAGCCTCCTACGAGCAGTACTTC
CDR3 protein: CASSLSGLASYEQYF

J gene: TRBJ1-1
V gene: TRBV6-2/TRBV6-3
D gene: TRBD1
clone size: NA
CDR3 DNA: TGTGCCAGCAGCCCGGAAGGACAGGGGACTTTCGCTGAAGCTTTCTTT
CDR3 protein: CASSPEGQGTFAEAFF

J gene: TRBJ2-7
V gene: TRBV5-1
D gene: TRBD2
clone size: NA
CDR3 DNA: TGCGCCAGCGGACAGACTAGCGGGACTTACGAGCAGTACTTC
CDR3 protein: CASGQTSGTYEQYF

J gene: TRBJ2-7
V gene: TRBV5-4
D gene: NA
clone size: NA
CDR3 DNA: TGTGCCAGCAGCTTAACAGGGAACTACGAGCAGTACTTC
CDR3 protein: CASSLTGNYEQYF

J gene: TRBJ2-3
V gene: TRBV30
D gene: NA
clone size: NA
CDR3 DNA: TGTGCCTGGGGCGGAGGGAGATGGGATACGCAGTATTTT
CDR3 protein: CAWGGGRWDTQYF

J gene: TRBJ2-1
V gene: TRBV7-8
D gene: TRBD1
clone size: NA
CDR3 DNA: TGTGCCAGCAGCTTAGCGGTAGGGGGCGCCGACAATGAGCAGTTCTTC
CDR3 protein: CASSLAVGGADNEQFF

J gene: TRBJ2-1
V gene: TRBV27
D gene: TRBD2
clone size: NA
CDR3 DNA: TGTGCCAGCAGTTCGCGGACTAGCGGCCCCACGGAGCAGTTCTTC
CDR3 protein: CASSSRTSGPTEQFF

J gene: TRBJ2-5
V gene: TRBV11-2
D gene: NA
clone size: NA
CDR3 DNA: TGTGCCAGCAGCTCCCCAAGGAGGCGGGCTCGGCAAGAGACCCAGTACTTC
CDR3 protein: CASSSPRRRARQETQYF

J gene: TRBJ2-7
V gene: TRBV28
D gene: TRBD2
clone size: once
CDR3 DNA: TGTGCCAGCACCTCGGCCCTAGCGGGAGGGCCGGTCTACGAGCAGTACTTC
CDR3 protein: CASTSALAGGPVYEQYF

J gene: TRBJ2-1
V gene: TRBV4-1
D gene: NA
clone size: NA
CDR3 DNA: TGCGCCAGCAGCCCCTGGCGGGACCCACAGCACTCCAATGAGCAGTTCTTC
CDR3 protein: CASSPWRDPQHSNEQFF

J gene: TRBJ2-5
V gene: TRBV18
D gene: NA
clone size: NA
CDR3 DNA: TGTGCCAGCTCAGACGACAGGAAAGAGACCCAGTACTTC
CDR3 protein: CASSDDRKETQYF

J gene: TRBJ1-5
V gene: TRBV2
D gene: TRBD1
clone size: NA
CDR3 DNA: TGTGCCAGCACAGGGGACAGGGCCCCATCACAGCATTTT
CDR3 protein: CASTGDRAPSQHF

J gene: TRBJ1-1
V gene: TRBV12-3/TRBV12-4
D gene: NA
clone size: NA
CDR3 DNA: TGTGCCAGCAGTCGAAGAGGTGAAGCTTTCTTT
CDR3 protein: CASSRRGEAFF

J gene: TRBJ1-1
V gene: TRBV13
D gene: NA
clone size: NA
CDR3 DNA: TGTGCCAGCAGCTTAGCGACACCGGATGAAGCTTTCTTT
CDR3 protein: CASSLATPDEAFF

J gene: TRBJ2-5
V gene: TRBV11-2
D gene: TRBD2
clone size: NA
CDR3 DNA: TGTGCCAGCAGCTTACACACGGGACTAGCGGAACAAGAGACCCAGTACTTC
CDR3 protein: CASSLHTGLAEQETQYF

J gene: TRBJ2-7
V gene: TRBV19
D gene: NA
clone size: NA
CDR3 DNA: TGTGCCAGTACCAGCGACCGTAATGGGTACTACGAGCAGTACTTC
CDR3 protein: CASTSDRNGYYEQYF

J gene: TRBJ1-1
V gene: TRBV2
D gene: NA
clone size: NA
CDR3 DNA: TGTGCCAGCAGTGACAGGTCTTTCGGGAACACTGAAGCTTTCTTT
CDR3 protein: CASSDRSFGNTEAFF

J gene: TRBJ1-2
V gene: TRBV7-2
D gene: NA
clone size: NA
CDR3 DNA: TGTGCCAGCAGCTTAGGGGGAGGGCAGGTCGGCTATGGCTACACCTTC
CDR3 protein: CASSLGGGQVGYGYTF

J gene: TRBJ2-1
V gene: TRBV28
D gene: TRBD2
clone size: NA
CDR3 DNA: TGTGCCAGCAGGGGACTAGCGGGAGCCGGGAATGAGCAGTTCTTC
CDR3 protein: CASRGLAGAGNEQFF

J gene: TRBJ2-7
V gene: TRBV5-1
D gene: NA
clone size: once
CDR3 DNA: TGCGCCAGCAGCTTGGGTTCGGCGGGCCCCACCGAGCAGTACTTC
CDR3 protein: CASSLGSAGPTEQYF